This TCR beta chain is from a study of siplizumab effects on memory and regulatory T cells. The data were produced by immunoSEQ multiplex PCR, yet TCRdb's version contains in-frame clones alone and is incomplete. The sample shows 100,000 or so clones, around 90% of them seen only once. A note on this clone: Its specificity is not known.

Overall study findings and caveats: With siplizumab, cumulative frequency of CD4+ memory-derived alloreactive sequences dropped significantly.

Germline V gene data show CDR1 as SGHKS and CDR2 as YYEKEE (reference sequence). The CDR3 has 15 residues. V was pared by 4 bases and J by 0 bases, with 11 bases between. The chain employs TRBV5-5 and TRBJ2-4; no reliable D call. Sequencing input: Tregs sorted from blood. This receptor was obtained from a human donor in good health. CDR3 loop: CASSPGPLAKNIQYF. As DNA, the CDR3 is TGTGCCAGCAGCCCTGGCCCATTAGCCAAAAACATTCAGTACTTC.